The 32 T cell receptor beta chains reported below all come from one sample, sequenced in a study of shared clonotypes between healthy human individuals. The table came from immunoSEQ multiplex PCR; TCRdb's copy has only in-frame clones and leaves some out. The sample lists more than 550,000 clones, roughly 91% occurring once. Sample: memory CD8+ T cells from PBMCs. Subset in this sample: CD45RO+ cells pooled with CCR7-negative TemRA cells. All receptors come from a man younger than 35 in good health. Some clones in this sample may be carry-over from other donors' samples.

The V gene is TRBV7-8, the J gene TRBJ1-1, with D uncertain. Germline-derived CDR1 and CDR2 are SGHVS and FQNEAQ. V lost 3 bases and J lost 0, with 8 bases in between. The CDR3 contains 14 residues. The CDR3 reads CASSLRVMNTEAFF. As DNA, the CDR3 is TGTGCCAGCAGCTTGAGGGTCATGAACACTGAAGCTTTCTTT. The full variable domain, with the rest looked up from reference TRBV7-8 and TRBJ1-1, is GAGVSQSPRYKVAKRGQDVALRCDPISGHVSLFWYQQALGQGPEFLTYFQNEAQLDKSGLPSDRFFAERPEGSVSTLKIQRTQQEDSAVYLCASSLRVMNTEAFFGQGTRLTVV.

The rearrangement joins TRBV9 to TRBJ2-2, with 9 bases that match TRBD1. Trimming removed 2 bases from V and 5 bases from J; junction bases left unmatched: 7. CDR3 length: 16 residues. Germline V lookup: CDR1 SGDLS, CDR2 YYNGEE. The CDR3 bases are TGTGCCAGCAGCGTCGCCCGGGACAGGGATACCGGGGAGCTGTTTTTT. Translated: CASSVARDRDTGELFF.

This clone was counted ten times or more. V is TRBV25-1 and J is TRBJ2-2, with unresolved D. This CDR3 is built from 14 residues. The V gene lost 5 bases and the J gene lost 6 bases, with 13 bases spanning the gap. CDR1 is MGHDK, CDR2 SYGVNS, per germline. CDR3 DNA sequence: TGTGCCAGCAGTCTTCGAGATTGGTCCGGGGAGCTGTTTTTT. This gives the protein CASSLRDWSGELFF.

The chain recombines TRBV10-3 with TRBJ2-7, with TRBD1 matching 7 bases. With V trimmed by 6 bases and J by 2 bases, 7 bases remained unmatched. The germline gives CDR1 ENHRY, CDR2 SYGVKD. CDR3 length: 14 residues. CDR3 nucleotides: TGTGCCATCAGCGAAGGGCAGGGGGCCTACGAGCAGTACTTC. This translates into CAISEGQGAYEQYF.

The chain links TRBV5-3 to TRBJ2-7; 12 nucleotides match TRBD1. TRBV5-3 is filed as an ORF, its function uncertain. The V gene end was trimmed by 2 bases and the J gene end by 5 bases; junction bases not matched to a gene: 5. The CDR3 spans 15 residues. The CDR3 region has the DNA TGTGCCAGAAGCTTCTCCGGGACAGGGGGCGACGAGCAGTACTTC. The encoded protein is CARSFSGTGGDEQYF.

The chain carries TRBV9 and TRBJ2-1; the D gene could be TRBD1 or TRBD2 (6 bases each). CDR3 length: 14 residues. Germline V gene data show CDR1 as SGDLS and CDR2 as YYNGEE. The V gene lost 3 bases and the J gene lost 5 bases, with 12 bases spanning the gap. CDR3 in DNA: TGTGCCAGCAGCGGAGGGGGGTGGGACAATGAGCAGTTCTTC. It codes for CASSGGGWDNEQFF.

The chain carries TRBV9 and TRBJ2-7, with 7 bases identical to TRBD1. V shed 5 bases, J shed 0 bases, and the junction held 5 bases outside the gene matches. The length of the CDR3 is 14 residues. Germline values: CDR1 SGDLS, CDR2 YYNGEE. The CDR3 DNA follows: TGTGCCAGCAGTCCCGGGACAGCCTCCTACGAGCAGTACTTC. It encodes CASSPGTASYEQYF.

J is TRBJ1-1 and V is TRBV19; 7 bases line up with TRBD1. The CDR3 sequence is 15 residues long. Losses at the gene ends were 5 bases for V and 1 base for J; bases not matched to a gene: 7. The germline V gene has CDR1 LNHDA and CDR2 SQIVND (reference sequence). As DNA, the CDR3 is TGTGCCAGTAGTCCCGGGGCAGGGGGGAACACTGAAGCTTTCTTT. It yields the protein CASSPGAGGNTEAFF.

The V and J genes are TRBV6-6 and TRBJ2-7; D may be TRBD2 (6 bases). Trimming took off 8 bases at V and 2 bases at J, with 7 bases between the two ends. This CDR3 comprises 11 residues. Per the germline V gene, CDR1 is MNHNY and CDR2 is SVGAGI (reference sequence). The CDR3 reads CASRGTYEQYF. In DNA, the CDR3 is TGTGCCAGCCGGGGGACCTACGAGCAGTACTTC.

The chain couples TRBV29-1 to TRBJ2-3; the match to TRBD1 covers 7 bases. Germline lookup yields CDR1 SQVTM and CDR2 ANQGSEA. CDR3 length equals 16 residues. The junction had 12 bases not matched to a gene; V was cut back by 2 bases and J by 4 bases. CDR3 amino acids: CSVELRETGYPDTQYF. The CDR3 DNA reads as TGCAGCGTTGAACTCCGAGAGACAGGGTATCCAGATACGCAGTATTTT.

This chain uses TRBV30 with TRBJ2-3; D gene uncertain. CDR1 is GTSNPN, CDR2 SVGIG, per germline (reference sequence). The CDR3 consists of 13 residues. V lost 7 bases, J lost 4 bases, and 15 bases lay in between. This chain's CDR3 is CASRSLTPDTQYF. The CDR3 nucleotides read TGTGCCTCTCGGAGCTTGACCCCAGATACGCAGTATTTT.

V and J are TRBV27 and TRBJ2-1; 7 bases match TRBD2. The CDR3 contains 14 residues. CDR1 MNHEY and CDR2 SMNVEV come from the germline V gene (reference sequence). The V segment lost 4 bases and the J segment 9 bases; nucleotides outside the gene matches: 9. The CDR3 here is CASSWWEGRTEQFF. In DNA, the CDR3 is TGTGCCAGCAGTTGGTGGGAGGGCCGGACTGAGCAGTTCTTC.

The J gene is TRBJ2-7, the V gene TRBV5-1, with TRBD1 identical over 7 bases. This CDR3 comprises 14 residues. Germline trimming cut 3 bases from V and 4 bases from J; bases unmatched to any gene: 7. CDR1 is SGHRS and CDR2 is YFSETQ in the germline V gene. CDR3 sequence: CASSWGQTDYEQYF. CDR3 DNA: TGCGCCAGCAGCTGGGGACAGACCGATTACGAGCAGTACTTC.

J is TRBJ1-1 and V is TRBV13, with D tentatively TRBD1 (5 bases). V was trimmed by 0 bases and J by 4 bases, leaving 6 bases between them. Germline values: CDR1 PRHDT, CDR2 FYEKMQ (reference sequence). This CDR3 contains 13 residues. The CDR3 loop reads CASSLGGGTEAFF. The CDR3 bases are TGTGCCAGCAGCTTAGGGGGGGGCACTGAAGCTTTCTTT.

The V call is TRBV19, the J call TRBJ2-1, with TRBD1 matching over 9 bases. The CDR3 covers 13 residues. Trimming cost V 6 bases and J 8 bases; bases outside gene matches: 5. Germline lookup yields CDR1 LNHDA and CDR2 SQIVND (reference sequence). The CDR3 protein is CASSDRGVDEQFF. CDR3 DNA sequence: TGTGCCAGTAGCGACAGGGGGGTCGATGAGCAGTTCTTC.

This chain uses TRBV6-6 with TRBJ1-6; 7 bases fit TRBD1. CDR3 length: 13 residues. The V gene's germline CDR1 is MNHNY and CDR2 SVGAGI (reference sequence). After removal of 7 bases from V and 7 bases from J, the junction contained 4 bases not matched to a gene. Here the CDR3 DNA reads TGTGCCAGCACCCCACAGGGGAATTCACCCCTCCACTTT. This encodes CASTPQGNSPLHF.

A remark on this clone: Other DNA sequences in this specimen translate into the identical CDR3. This chain uses TRBV7-2 with TRBJ2-1; 7 nucleotides agree with TRBD2. The CDR3 is 15 residues long. The germline V gene encodes CDR1 SGHTA and CDR2 FQGNSA. V shed 1 base and J 1 base; nucleotides not matched to a gene: 1. CDR3 in DNA: TGTGCCAGCAGCTTAGAGCGGGGATCCTACAATGAGCAGTTCTTC. Protein: CASSLERGSYNEQFF.

The V and J genes are TRBV5-6 and TRBJ2-1; D is perhaps TRBD1 or TRBD2 (6 bases each). V lost 4 bases and J lost 2, with 16 bases in between. The CDR3 is 16 residues long. The germline V gene has CDR1 SGHDT and CDR2 YYEEEE. CDR3 residues: CASSPQGGGAYNEQFF. The CDR3 DNA reads TGTGCCAGCAGCCCACAGGGCGGAGGGGCCTACAATGAGCAGTTCTTC. Together with reference TRBV5-6 and TRBJ2-1, the CDR3 gives the full variable domain: DAGVTQSPTHLIKTRGQQVTLRCSPKSGHDTVSWYQQALGQGPQFIFQYYEEEERQRGNFPDRFSGHQFPNYSSELNVNALLLGDSALYLCASSPQGGGAYNEQFFGPGTRLTVL.

This chain uses TRBV15 with TRBJ2-3; D may be TRBD2 (6 bases). The V gene's germline CDR1 is LNHNV and CDR2 YYDKDF (reference sequence). The CDR3 is 16 residues long. Trimming took off 3 bases at V and 3 bases at J, with 16 bases between the two ends. CDR3 coding DNA: TGTGCCACCAGCAGTCCAGGGAGGAGGGCGACAGATACGCAGTATTTT. Protein: CATSSPGRRATDTQYF.

The V and J genes are TRBV7-9 and TRBJ2-1, with 8 bases fitting TRBD2. V shed 3 bases and J 5 bases; nucleotides not matched to a gene: 18. The CDR3 has 19 residues. Per the germline V gene, CDR1 is SEHNR and CDR2 is FQNEAQ (reference sequence). In DNA form, the CDR3 reads TGTGCCAGCAGCTTTTTACTCACAGGGATCGGGAGGGTCCACAATGAGCAGTTCTTC. Translated: CASSFLLTGIGRVHNEQFF.

This chain joins TRBV27 and TRBJ2-7, with D maybe TRBD2 (5 bases). The CDR3 contains 13 residues. From germline, CDR1 is MNHEY and CDR2 SMNVEV (reference sequence). V lost 4 bases, J lost 3 bases, and 10 bases lay in between. The chain's CDR3 is CASSSRGVYEQYF. The CDR3 region has the DNA TGTGCCAGCAGTTCTCGGGGAGTCTACGAGCAGTACTTC.

V usage is TRBV5-5 and J usage is TRBJ2-1, with 9 bases identical to TRBD2. V trimming: 4 bases; J trimming: 2 bases; junction bases outside the gene matches: 4. This CDR3 region has 15 residues. Germline V gene sequence: CDR1 SGHKS, CDR2 YYEKEE (reference sequence). The CDR3 DNA follows: TGTGCCAGCAGCCCCCAGCGGGGGGCCTACAATGAGCAGTTCTTC. It specifies CASSPQRGAYNEQFF.

The chain has TRBV27 and TRBJ2-7, with D possibly TRBD2 on 6 matching bases. There are 13 residues in the CDR3. V lost 5 bases to trimming and J lost 3 bases, with 11 bases between them. The germline CDR1 and CDR2 sequences are MNHEY and SMNVEV (reference sequence). CDR3 sequence: CASSLTSYYEQYF. CDR3 nucleotide sequence: TGTGCCAGCAGTCTGACTAGTTACTACGAGCAGTACTTC.

V and J are TRBV27 and TRBJ2-1; a weak D match, TRBD2 (6 bases). Trimming left V 5 bases short and J 7 bases short, with 21 bases between. This CDR3 has 16 amino acids. CDR1 is MNHEY, CDR2 SMNVEV, per germline (reference sequence). The CDR3 loop is CASSPNLGLGGNEQFF. DNA of the CDR3: TGTGCCAGCAGTCCTAACCTGGGACTTGGGGGGAATGAGCAGTTCTTC.

V usage is TRBV5-1 and J usage is TRBJ1-3; D gene unclear. V was clipped by 0 bases and J by 1 base, with 11 bases between them. This CDR3 comprises 16 residues. CDR1 is SGHRS and CDR2 is YFSETQ in the germline V gene. The CDR3 sequence is CASSLAGPLSGNTIYF. The CDR3 coding sequence is TGCGCCAGCAGCTTGGCCGGTCCTCTATCTGGAAACACCATATATTTT.

A few counts support this clone. This chain links TRBV27 with TRBJ2-7; D is unclear. Germline V gene data show CDR1 as MNHEY and CDR2 as SMNVEV (reference sequence). This CDR3 is 11 amino acids long. The germline V and J ends were trimmed by 10 bases and 6 bases, with 13 bases remaining between them. The CDR3 sequence: CAIGPPGEQYF. CDR3 sequence (DNA): TGTGCCATAGGTCCTCCCGGCGAGCAGTACTTC.

The chain is built from TRBV4-3 and TRBJ2-7; D is ambiguous. CDR1 and CDR2 (germline): LGHNA, YSLEER. This CDR3 is built from 13 residues. V shed 4 bases and J shed 7 bases, with 14 bases lying between them. Here the CDR3 reads CASSRTNVEEQYF. In DNA, the CDR3 is TGCGCCAGCAGCCGCACAAACGTGGAAGAGCAGTACTTC.

Only one count was recorded for this clone. The rearrangement uses TRBV18 and TRBJ2-7; weak D call: TRBD1 (5 bases). Germline V gene sequence: CDR1 KGHSH, CDR2 LQKENI. V was clipped by 0 bases and J by 0 bases, with 21 bases between them. The CDR3 consists of 19 residues. The CDR3 spells CASSPPPGSPLSNSYEQYF. CDR3 bases: TGTGCCAGCTCACCACCGCCAGGGTCGCCTCTTTCTAACTCCTACGAGCAGTACTTC.

For the CDR3, the DNA is TGCGCCAGCAGTGACTTCACCAGCCTAAGGCCGCAGTATTTT. Translation: CASSDFTSLRPQYF. The chain combines TRBV10-1 with TRBJ2-3, with D uncertain. Germline-derived CDR1 and CDR2 are WNHNN and SYGVQD (reference sequence). V gave up 3 bases and J gave up 10 bases, with 17 bases separating them. The CDR3 totals 14 residues.

V usage is TRBV28 and J usage is TRBJ2-1; D not certain. This CDR3 is built from 15 residues. V lost 6 bases to trimming and J lost 1 base, with 13 bases between them. Germline-derived CDR1 and CDR2 are MDHEN and SYDVKM. The CDR3 DNA is TGTGCCAGCAGGGAGCATAGTAGGTCCTACAATGAGCAGTTCTTC. This gives the protein CASREHSRSYNEQFF.

The chain carries TRBV25-1 and TRBJ2-1; TRBD1 might be the D (5 bases). The CDR3 is 11 residues long. CDR1 MGHDK and CDR2 SYGVNS come from the germline V gene. V was pared by 5 bases and J by 15 bases, with 14 bases between. Written as DNA, the CDR3 is TGTGCCAGCAGTTTTGGCAGGGATAGGTTCTTC. It specifies CASSFGRDRFF.

The sample holds one count of this clone. The chain carries TRBV7-8 and TRBJ2-1, with a weak D call TRBD2 (6 bases). The germline CDR1 and CDR2 sequences are SGHVS and FQNEAQ. The V and J ends lost 6 bases and 0 bases respectively, with 12 bases between them. There are 15 residues in the CDR3. CDR3 amino acids: CASRPPGSSYNEQFF. CDR3 nucleotides: TGTGCCAGCAGACCCCCCGGGAGCTCCTACAATGAGCAGTTCTTC.